This section outlines one T cell receptor (beta chain) sequence together with its context. The antigen is not known. The data derive from a study of vaccination and CD4 T cells after COVID-19. Study-wide points: Spike mono-reactivity was found in 304 of the 307 vaccine-specific clones identified in convalescent patients.

Treatment in this sample: roughly 11-day PBMC culture with coronavirus spike peptide pools or control peptides (ViraFEST assay). Some 2.2 million PBMCs were grown per well alongside about 10 IU/ml IL-2 and roughly 10 ug/ml peptide pools. J gave up 7 bases and V 9 bases, and 10 bases lay outside the gene matches. The CDR3 is made up of 15 amino acids. Germline V gives CDR1 KGHDR, CDR2 SFDVKD. Cultured CD4+ T-cell DNA underwent Oncomine TCR Beta short-read sequencing. TCRdb recomputed calls from the PCR reads with MiXCR, one row per CDR3 protein. The sample lists 15,000 to 20,000 distinct CDR3 sequences; around 46% were seen once.

The material was CD4+ T cells from blood, cultured in vitro, obtained before SARS-CoV-2 vaccination. The chain links TRBV24-1 to TRBJ2-1, with 11 positions matching TRBD2. The TCR comes from a human donor who had recovered from COVID-19. The CDR3 DNA follows: TGTGCCACCGGAACACTAGCGGGAGTAGGGAATGAGCAGTTCTTC. Translated, it gives CATGTLAGVGNEQFF.